Listed below are T cell receptor beta chains from one sample, sequenced in a study of T and B cells in COVID-19 patients. A single record per CDR3 protein comes from TCRdb applying MiXCR to the multiplex PCR reads. The data show about 5,400 distinct CDR3 sequences, around 26% seen once. The sequenced sample was blood. These TCRs come from a human donor with active COVID-19. The conserved cysteine and the conserved F or W are not part of the CDR3 here. The size entry is marked missing in some rows and otherwise reads once, few, many or a size class.

clone size | J gene | V gene | CDR3 protein
many | TRBJ2-2 | TRBV12-3/TRBV12-4 | ASSFGLAGGEVGELF
NA | TRBJ2-7 | TRBV20-1 | SATDPKGGYEQY
medium-sized | TRBJ2-6 | TRBV5-4 | ASTGQGSTGANVLT
large | TRBJ2-3 | TRBV30 | AWRLGIRDTQY
NA | TRBJ2-2 | TRBV10-3 | AISELAGTGELF
NA | TRBJ1-6 | TRBV20-1 | SAKKGTDYNSPLH
medium-sized | TRBJ2-3 | TRBV19 | ASSMARTDTQY
NA | TRBJ2-1 | TRBV10-3 | AISERTSGSYNEQF
medium-sized | TRBJ2-1 | TRBV5-6 | ASSLRAGNYYNEQF
medium-sized | TRBJ2-1 | TRBV5-6 | ASSLVTGFPF
few | TRBJ1-1 | TRBV24-1 | ATQPGQGNTEAF
large | TRBJ2-6 | TRBV19 | ASAHFSGANVLT
medium-sized | TRBJ2-1 | TRBV18 | ASSPREAYNEQF
medium-sized | TRBJ2-3 | TRBV5-4 | ASSLPGVTDTQY
few | TRBJ1-4 | TRBV12-3/TRBV12-4 | ASSFDRGVEKLF
NA | TRBJ2-3 | TRBV5-1 | ASSLGLAGGGTDTQY
few | TRBJ2-7 | TRBV20-1 | SAREPSGAYEQY
NA | TRBJ2-1 | TRBV19 | ASSPSGSHNEQF